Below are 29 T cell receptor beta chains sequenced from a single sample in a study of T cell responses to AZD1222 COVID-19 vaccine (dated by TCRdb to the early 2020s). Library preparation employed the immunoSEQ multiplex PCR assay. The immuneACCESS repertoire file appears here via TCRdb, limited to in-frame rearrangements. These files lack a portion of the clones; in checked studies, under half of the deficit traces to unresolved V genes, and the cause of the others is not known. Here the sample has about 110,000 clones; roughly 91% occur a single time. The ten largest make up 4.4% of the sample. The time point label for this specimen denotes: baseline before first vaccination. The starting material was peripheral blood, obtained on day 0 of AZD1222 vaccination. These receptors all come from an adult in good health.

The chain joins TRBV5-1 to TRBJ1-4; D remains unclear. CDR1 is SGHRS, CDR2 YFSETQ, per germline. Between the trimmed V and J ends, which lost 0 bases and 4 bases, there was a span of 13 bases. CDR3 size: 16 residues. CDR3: CASSLAVTGLNEKLFF. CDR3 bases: TGCGCCAGCAGCTTGGCCGTAACCGGGCTTAATGAAAAACTGTTTTTT.

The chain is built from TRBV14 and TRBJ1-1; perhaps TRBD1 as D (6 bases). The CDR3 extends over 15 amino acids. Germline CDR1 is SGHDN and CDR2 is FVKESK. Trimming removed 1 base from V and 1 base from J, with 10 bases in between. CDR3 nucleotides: TGTGCCAGCAGCCAAGGTCCAGGGGAGAACACTGAAGCTTTCTTT. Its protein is CASSQGPGENTEAFF.

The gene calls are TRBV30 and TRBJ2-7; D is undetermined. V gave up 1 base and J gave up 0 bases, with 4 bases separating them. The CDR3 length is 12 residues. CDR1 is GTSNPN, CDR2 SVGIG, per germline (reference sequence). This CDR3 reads CAWSGGSYEQYF. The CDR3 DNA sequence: TGTGCCTGGAGTGGGGGCTCCTACGAGCAGTACTTC. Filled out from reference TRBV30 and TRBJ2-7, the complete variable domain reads SQTIHQWPATLVQPVGSPLSLECTVEGTSNPNLYWYRQAAGRGLQLLFYSVGIGQISSEVPQNLSASRPQDRQFILSSKKLLLSDSGFYLCAWSGGSYEQYFGPGTRLTVT.

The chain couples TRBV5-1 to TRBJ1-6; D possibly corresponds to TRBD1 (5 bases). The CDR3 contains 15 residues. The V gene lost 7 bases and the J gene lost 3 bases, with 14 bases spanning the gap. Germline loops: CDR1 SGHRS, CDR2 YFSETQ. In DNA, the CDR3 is TGCGCCAGCCGGGACGGTTTGGTCTATAATTCACCCCTCCACTTT. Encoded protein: CASRDGLVYNSPLHF.

CDR3 nucleotides: TGTGCCAGCAGCTTGAACGCAGGCGGGGAAAAACTGTTTTTT. It codes for CASSLNAGGEKLFF. The chain has TRBV5-6 and TRBJ1-4; D gene ambiguous. V was shortened by 1 base and J by 8 bases, with 12 bases between the two germline ends. The CDR3 totals 14 residues. Germline V gene lookup returns CDR1 SGHDT and CDR2 YYEEEE.

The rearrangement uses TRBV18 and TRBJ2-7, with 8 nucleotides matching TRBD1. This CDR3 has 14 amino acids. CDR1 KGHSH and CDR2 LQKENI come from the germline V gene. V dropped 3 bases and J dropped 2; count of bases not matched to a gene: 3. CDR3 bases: TGTGCCAGCTCACCGGACAGGGATCCCTACGAGCAGTACTTC. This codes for CASSPDRDPYEQYF.

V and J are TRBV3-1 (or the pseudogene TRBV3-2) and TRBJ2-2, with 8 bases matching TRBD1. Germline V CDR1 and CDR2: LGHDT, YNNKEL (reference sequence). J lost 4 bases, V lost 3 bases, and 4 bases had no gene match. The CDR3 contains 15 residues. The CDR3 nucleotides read TGTGCCAGCAGCCAGCGTGGACAGGGCACCGGGGAGCTGTTTTTT. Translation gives CASSQRGQGTGELFF.

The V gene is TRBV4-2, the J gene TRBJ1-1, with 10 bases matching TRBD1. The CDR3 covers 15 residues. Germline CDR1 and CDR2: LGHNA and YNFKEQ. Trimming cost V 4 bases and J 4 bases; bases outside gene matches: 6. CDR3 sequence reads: CASSPGTGEVTEAFF. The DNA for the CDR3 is TGTGCCAGCAGCCCCGGGACAGGGGAGGTCACTGAAGCTTTCTTT.

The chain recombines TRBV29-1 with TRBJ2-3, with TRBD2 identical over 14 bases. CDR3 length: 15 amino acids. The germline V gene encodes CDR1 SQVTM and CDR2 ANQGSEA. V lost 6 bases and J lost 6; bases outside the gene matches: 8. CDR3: CSVPGTSGSYDTQYF. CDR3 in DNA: TGCAGCGTCCCCGGGACTAGCGGGAGTTATGATACGCAGTATTTT.

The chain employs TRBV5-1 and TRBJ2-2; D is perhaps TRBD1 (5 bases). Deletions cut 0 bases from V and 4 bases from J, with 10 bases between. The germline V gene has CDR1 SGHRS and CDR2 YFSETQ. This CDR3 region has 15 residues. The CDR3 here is CASSLVGVGTGELFF. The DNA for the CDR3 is TGCGCCAGCAGCTTGGTAGGGGTTGGCACCGGGGAGCTGTTTTTT.

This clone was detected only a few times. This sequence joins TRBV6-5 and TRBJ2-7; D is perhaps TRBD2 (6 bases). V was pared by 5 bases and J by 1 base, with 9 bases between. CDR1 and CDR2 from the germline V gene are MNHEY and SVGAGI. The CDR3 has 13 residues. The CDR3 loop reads CASSTSLSYEQYF. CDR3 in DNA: TGTGCCAGCAGTACTAGCCTATCCTACGAGCAGTACTTC.

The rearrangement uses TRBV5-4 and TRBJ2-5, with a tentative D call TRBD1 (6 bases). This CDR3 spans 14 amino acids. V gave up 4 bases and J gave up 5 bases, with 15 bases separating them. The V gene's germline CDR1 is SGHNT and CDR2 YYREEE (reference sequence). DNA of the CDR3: TGTGCCAGCAGCAACCAGGGGCGCAGGGAGACCCAGTACTTC. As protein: CASSNQGRRETQYF.

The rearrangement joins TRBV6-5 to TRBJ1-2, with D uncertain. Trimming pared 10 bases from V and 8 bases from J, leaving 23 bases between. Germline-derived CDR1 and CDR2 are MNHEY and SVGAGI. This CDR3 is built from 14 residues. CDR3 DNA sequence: TGTGCCATTCCGTCCGGACGGCAGAACGCGGGCTACACCTTC. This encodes CAIPSGRQNAGYTF.

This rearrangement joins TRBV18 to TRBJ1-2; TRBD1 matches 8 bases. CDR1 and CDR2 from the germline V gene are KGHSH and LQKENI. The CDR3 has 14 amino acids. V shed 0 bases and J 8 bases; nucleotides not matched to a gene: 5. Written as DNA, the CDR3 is TGTGCCAGCTCACCACCGACCAGGGGGCGCGGCTACACCTTC. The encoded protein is CASSPPTRGRGYTF.

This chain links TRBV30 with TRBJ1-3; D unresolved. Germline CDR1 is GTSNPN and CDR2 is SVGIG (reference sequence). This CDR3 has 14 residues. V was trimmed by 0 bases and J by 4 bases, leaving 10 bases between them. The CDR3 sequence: CAWSVGGRGNTIYF. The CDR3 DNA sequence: TGTGCCTGGAGTGTAGGAGGGCGCGGAAACACCATATATTTT. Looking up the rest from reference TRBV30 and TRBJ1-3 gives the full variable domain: SQTIHQWPATLVQPVGSPLSLECTVEGTSNPNLYWYRQAAGRGLQLLFYSVGIGQISSEVPQNLSASRPQDRQFILSSKKLLLSDSGFYLCAWSVGGRGNTIYFGEGSWLTVV.

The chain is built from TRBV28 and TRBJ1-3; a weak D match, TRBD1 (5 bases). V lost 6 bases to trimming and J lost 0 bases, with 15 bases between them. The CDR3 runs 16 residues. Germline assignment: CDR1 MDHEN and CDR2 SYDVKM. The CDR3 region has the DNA TGTGCCAGCAGCCCCTCGGGGGTTGACTCTGGAAACACCATATATTTT. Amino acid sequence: CASSPSGVDSGNTIYF.

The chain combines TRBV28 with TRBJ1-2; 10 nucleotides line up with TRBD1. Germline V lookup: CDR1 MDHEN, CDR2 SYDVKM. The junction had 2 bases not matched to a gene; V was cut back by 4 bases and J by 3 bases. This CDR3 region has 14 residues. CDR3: CASSSGTGDYGYTF. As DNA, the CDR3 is TGTGCCAGCAGTTCAGGGACAGGGGACTATGGCTACACCTTC.

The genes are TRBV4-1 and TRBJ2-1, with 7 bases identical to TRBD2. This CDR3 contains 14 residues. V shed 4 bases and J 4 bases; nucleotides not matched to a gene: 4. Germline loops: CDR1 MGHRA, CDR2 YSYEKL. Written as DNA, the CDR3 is TGCGCCAGCAGCCCCGGGACTACTTACAATGAGCAGTTCTTC. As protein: CASSPGTTYNEQFF.

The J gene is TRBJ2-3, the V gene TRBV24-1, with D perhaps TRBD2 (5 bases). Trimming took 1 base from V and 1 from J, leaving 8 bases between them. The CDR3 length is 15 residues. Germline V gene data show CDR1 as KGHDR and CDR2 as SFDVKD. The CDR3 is CATSDFSAGTDTQYF. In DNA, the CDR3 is TGTGCCACCAGTGATTTTTCAGCGGGCACAGATACGCAGTATTTT.

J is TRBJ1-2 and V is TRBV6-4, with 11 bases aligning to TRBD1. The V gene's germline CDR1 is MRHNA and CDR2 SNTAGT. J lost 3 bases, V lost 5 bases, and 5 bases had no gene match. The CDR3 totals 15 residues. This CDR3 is CASSPDRGLDYGYTF. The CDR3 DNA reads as TGTGCCAGCAGTCCGGACAGGGGGCTTGACTATGGCTACACCTTC.

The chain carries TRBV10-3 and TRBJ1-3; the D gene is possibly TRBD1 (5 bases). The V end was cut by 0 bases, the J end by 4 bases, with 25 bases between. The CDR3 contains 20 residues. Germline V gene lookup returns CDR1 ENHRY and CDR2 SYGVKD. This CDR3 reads CAISESGTGWTLVFGNTIYF. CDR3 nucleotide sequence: TGTGCCATCAGTGAGTCGGGAACAGGTTGGACTCTGGTCTTCGGAAACACCATATATTTT.

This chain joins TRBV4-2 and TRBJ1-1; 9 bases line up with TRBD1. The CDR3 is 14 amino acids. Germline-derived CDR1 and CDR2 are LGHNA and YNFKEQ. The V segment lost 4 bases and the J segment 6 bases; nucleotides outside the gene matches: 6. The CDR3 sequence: CASSLTGGTPEAFF. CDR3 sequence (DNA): TGTGCCAGCAGCCTGACAGGGGGGACCCCTGAAGCTTTCTTT.

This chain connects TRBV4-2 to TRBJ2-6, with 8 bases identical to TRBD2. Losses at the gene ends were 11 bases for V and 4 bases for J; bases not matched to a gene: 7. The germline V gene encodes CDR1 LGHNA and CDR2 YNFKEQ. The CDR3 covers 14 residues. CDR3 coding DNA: TGTGCCGCCAACGGGGGGGCGGGGGCCAACGTCCTGACTTTC. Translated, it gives CAANGGAGANVLTF.

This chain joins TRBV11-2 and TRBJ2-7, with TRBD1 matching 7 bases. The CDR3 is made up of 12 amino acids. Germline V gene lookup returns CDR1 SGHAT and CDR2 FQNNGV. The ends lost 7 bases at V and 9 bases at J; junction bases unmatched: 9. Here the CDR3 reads CASTIGGAVQYF. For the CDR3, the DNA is TGTGCCAGCACTATAGGGGGCGCGGTGCAGTACTTC.

CDR3 sequence reads: CASSHLGGSSTDTQYF. The CDR3 DNA sequence: TGTGCCAGCAGCCACCTCGGGGGTTCTAGCACAGATACGCAGTATTTT. The chain uses TRBV7-2 and TRBJ2-3, with TRBD2 as a possible D gene (6 bases). Germline V gives CDR1 SGHTA, CDR2 FQGNSA. V was cut by 5 bases and J by 0 bases, with 15 bases left in between. The CDR3 contains 16 residues.

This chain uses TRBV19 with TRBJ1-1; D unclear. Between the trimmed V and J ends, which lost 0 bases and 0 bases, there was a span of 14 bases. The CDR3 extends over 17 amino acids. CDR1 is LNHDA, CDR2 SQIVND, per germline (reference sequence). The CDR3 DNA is TGTGCCAGTAGTATAGACGGAAAGCTACGAATGAACACTGAAGCTTTCTTT. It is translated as CASSIDGKLRMNTEAFF.

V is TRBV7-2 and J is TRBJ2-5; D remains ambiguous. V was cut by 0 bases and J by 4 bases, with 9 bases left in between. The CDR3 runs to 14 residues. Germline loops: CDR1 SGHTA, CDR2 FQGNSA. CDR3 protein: CASSLAGLGETQYF. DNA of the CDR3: TGTGCCAGCAGCTTAGCCGGGTTGGGAGAGACCCAGTACTTC.

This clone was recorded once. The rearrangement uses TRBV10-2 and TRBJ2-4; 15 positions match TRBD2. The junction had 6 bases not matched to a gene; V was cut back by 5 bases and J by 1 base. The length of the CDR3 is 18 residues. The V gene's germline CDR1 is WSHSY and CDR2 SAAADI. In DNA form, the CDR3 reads TGCGCCAGCAGTTCGGGACTAGCGGGAGGTCTTGCCAAAAACATTCAGTACTTC. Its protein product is CASSSGLAGGLAKNIQYF.

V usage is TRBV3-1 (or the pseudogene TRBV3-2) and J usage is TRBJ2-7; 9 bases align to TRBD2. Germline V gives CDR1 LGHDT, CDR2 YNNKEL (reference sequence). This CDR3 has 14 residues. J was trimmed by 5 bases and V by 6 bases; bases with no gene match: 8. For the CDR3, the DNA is TGTGCCAGCAGTTTCGGTAGCGGGAGCCACGAGCAGTACTTC. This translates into CASSFGSGSHEQYF.